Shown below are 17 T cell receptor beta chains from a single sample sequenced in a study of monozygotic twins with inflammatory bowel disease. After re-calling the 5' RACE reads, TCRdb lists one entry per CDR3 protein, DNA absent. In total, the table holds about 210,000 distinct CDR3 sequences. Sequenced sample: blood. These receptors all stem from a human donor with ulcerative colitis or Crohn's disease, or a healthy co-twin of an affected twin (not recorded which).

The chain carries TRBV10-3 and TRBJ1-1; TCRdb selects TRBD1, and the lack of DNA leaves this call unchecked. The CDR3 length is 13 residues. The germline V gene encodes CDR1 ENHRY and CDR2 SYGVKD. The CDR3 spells CAIRLDSSNDAFF.

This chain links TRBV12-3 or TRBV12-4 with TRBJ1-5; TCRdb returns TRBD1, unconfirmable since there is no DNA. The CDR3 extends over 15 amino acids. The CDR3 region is CASSFRGTGDQPQHF.

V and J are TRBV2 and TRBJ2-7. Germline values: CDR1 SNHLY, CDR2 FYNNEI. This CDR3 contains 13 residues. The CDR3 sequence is CASNRNALYEQYF.

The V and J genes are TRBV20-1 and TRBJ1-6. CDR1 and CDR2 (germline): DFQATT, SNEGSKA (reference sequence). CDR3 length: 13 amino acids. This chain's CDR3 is CSAREVDNSPLHF.

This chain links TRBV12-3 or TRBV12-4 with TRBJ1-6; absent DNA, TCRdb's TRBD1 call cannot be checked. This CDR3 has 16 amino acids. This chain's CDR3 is CASRRGPGTPASPLHF.

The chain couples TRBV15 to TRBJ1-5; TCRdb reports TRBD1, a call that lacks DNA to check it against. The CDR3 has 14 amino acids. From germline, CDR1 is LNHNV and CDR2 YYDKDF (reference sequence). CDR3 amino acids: CATSRVGGGQPQHF.

The CDR3 reads CASSPRRDSSYEQYF. The V call is TRBV7-9, the J call TRBJ2-7; the D call from TCRdb, TRBD1, cannot be confirmed without DNA. This CDR3 has 15 amino acids. The germline V gene encodes CDR1 SEHNR and CDR2 FQNEAQ (reference sequence).

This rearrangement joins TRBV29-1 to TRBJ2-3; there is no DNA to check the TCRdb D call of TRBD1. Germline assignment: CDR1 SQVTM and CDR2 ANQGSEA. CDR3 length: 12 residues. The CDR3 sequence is CSGGVSTDTQYF.

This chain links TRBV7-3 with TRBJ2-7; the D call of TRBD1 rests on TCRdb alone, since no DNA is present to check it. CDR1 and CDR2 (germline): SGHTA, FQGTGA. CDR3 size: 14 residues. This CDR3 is CASSPGTGPYEQYF. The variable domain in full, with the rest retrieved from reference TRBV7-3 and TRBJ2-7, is GAGVSQTPSNKVTEKGKYVELRCDPISGHTALYWYRQSLGQGPEFLIYFQGTGAADDSGLPNDRFFAVRPEGSVSTLKIQRTERGDSAVYLCASSPGTGPYEQYFGPGTRLTVT.

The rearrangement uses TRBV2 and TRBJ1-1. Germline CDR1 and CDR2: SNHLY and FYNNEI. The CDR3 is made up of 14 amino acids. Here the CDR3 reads CASSEKVFGTEAFF.

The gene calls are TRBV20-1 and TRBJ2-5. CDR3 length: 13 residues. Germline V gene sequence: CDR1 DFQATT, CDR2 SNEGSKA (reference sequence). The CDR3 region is CSAILRVQETQYF.

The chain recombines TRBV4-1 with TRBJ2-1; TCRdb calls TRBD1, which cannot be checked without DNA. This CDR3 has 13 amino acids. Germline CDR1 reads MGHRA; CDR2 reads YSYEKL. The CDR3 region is CASRITGYHEQFF.

This CDR3 reads CASNLGIQGQPQHF. The chain recombines TRBV19 with TRBJ1-5; the TCRdb D gene call, TRBD1, has no DNA to confirm it. Germline CDR1 LNHDA, CDR2 SQIVND (reference sequence). The CDR3 is 14 residues long.

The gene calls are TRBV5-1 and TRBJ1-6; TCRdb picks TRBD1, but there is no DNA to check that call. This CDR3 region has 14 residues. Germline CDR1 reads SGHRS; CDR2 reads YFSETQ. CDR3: CASSSGTNNSPLHF.

The CDR3 loop reads CASSLGTTGNTIYF. V and J are TRBV12-3 or TRBV12-4 and TRBJ1-3. This CDR3 has 14 residues.

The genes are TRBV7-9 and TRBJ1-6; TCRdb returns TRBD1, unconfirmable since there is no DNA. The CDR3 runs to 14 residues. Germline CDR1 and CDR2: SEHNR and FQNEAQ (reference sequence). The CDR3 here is CASSFTGGNSPLHF.

CDR3 amino acids: CASSKPGQGNKVNTEAFF. J is TRBJ1-1 and V is TRBV6-2 or TRBV6-3; the D call of TRBD1 rests on TCRdb alone, since no DNA is present to check it. From germline, CDR1 is MNHEY and CDR2 SVGEGT. This CDR3 has 18 amino acids.